The text below deals with one T cell receptor (beta chain). Its antigen is as yet unknown. Profiling relied on immunoSEQ multiplex PCR, and the TCRdb table lists in-frame clones only, not all of them. The sample comprises about 30,000 clones, 65% to 90% of which are singletons, and 0.9% to 1.2% rests with the top ten. The sample comes from a study of T cells in narcolepsy. The CDR3 loop spans 16 amino acids. The junction had 7 bases not matched to a gene; V was cut back by 3 bases and J by 4 bases. The V gene's germline CDR1 is MDHEN and CDR2 SYDVKM. Study findings and constraints: Healthy controls reportedly lacked the autoreactive clonotypes serially found in patients' blood.

Sample: CD45RA- memory CD4+ T cells from PBMCs. This chain links TRBV28 with TRBJ2-2, with 8 bases aligning to TRBD1. This receptor was taken from a human donor with narcolepsy. CDR3 sequence: CASSLMTGASTGELFF. The CDR3 nucleotides are TGTGCCAGCAGTTTGATGACAGGGGCCTCCACCGGGGAGCTGTTTTTT.